Following are 17 T cell receptor beta chains from one sample sequenced in a study of Ad26.COV2.S vaccination and SARS-CoV-2 variants (dated by TCRdb to the early 2020s). The library was built by means of the immunoSEQ multiplex PCR assay. The immuneACCESS repertoire file appears here via TCRdb, limited to in-frame rearrangements. These files lack a portion of the clones; in checked studies, under half of the deficit traces to unresolved V genes, and the cause of the others is not known. The sample data list about 350,000 clones, and around 89% of these were observed just once. The ten most abundant clones make up approximately 5% of the sample. Sample treatment or condition, as interpreted from the label and publication: around 19 received Ad26.COV2.S at low or high dose, single or two shots; about five received placebo; per-sample allocation not given. Repertoires of vaccine and placebo recipients were sequenced from samples collected on day 63 after the first injection.

This specimen was peripheral blood, taken in a trial of Ad26.COV2.S vaccine versus placebo. The receptors here all came from a person between 18 and 65 years old who received the Ad26.COV2.S COVID-19 vaccine or a placebo.

The chain carries TRBV4-1 and TRBJ1-5; unclear D gene. Germline V gives CDR1 MGHRA, CDR2 YSYEKL. V dropped 0 bases and J dropped 1 base, with 10 bases sitting between them. The CDR3 has 16 residues. The CDR3 is CASSQEGFGSNQPQHF. The CDR3 coding sequence is TGCGCCAGCAGCCAAGAGGGGTTCGGGAGCAATCAGCCCCAGCATTTT.

This clone was seen once. CDR3 loop: CASSLAGLGTGELFF. The CDR3 coding sequence is TGCGCCAGCAGCTTGGCGGGACTCGGCACCGGGGAGCTGTTTTTT. The chain links TRBV5-1 to TRBJ2-2, with D perhaps TRBD2 (6 bases). The CDR3 consists of 15 residues. Germline values: CDR1 SGHRS, CDR2 YFSETQ. V was pared by 0 bases and J by 4 bases, with 10 bases between. The complete variable domain, with remaining parts taken from reference TRBV5-1 and TRBJ2-2, reads KAGVTQTPRYLIKTRGQQVTLSCSPISGHRSVSWYQQTPGQGLQFLFEYFSETQRNKGNFPGRFSGRQFSNSRSEMNVSTLELGDSALYLCASSLAGLGTGELFFGEGSRLTVL.

V usage is TRBV4-3 and J usage is TRBJ1-6; perhaps TRBD1 as D (6 bases). The CDR3 loop spans 16 amino acids. Trimming removed 4 bases from V and 4 bases from J, with 14 bases in between. Germline lookup yields CDR1 LGHNA and CDR2 YSLEER. Written as DNA, the CDR3 is TGCGCCAGCAGCCGGGGAACAGGGAGATATAATTCACCCCTCCACTTT. Translating gives CASSRGTGRYNSPLHF.

This clone has a single count. The gene calls are TRBV6-2 or TRBV6-3 and TRBJ2-1, with 7 bases fitting TRBD2. Per germline, CDR1 MNHEY and CDR2 SVGEGT. The trim removed 6 bases at V and 2 bases at J, leaving 13 bases unmatched. This CDR3 spans 17 amino acids. The CDR3 here is CASSRVRDYLPYNEQFF. The CDR3 coding sequence is TGTGCCAGCAGCCGAGTCCGGGACTACCTCCCCTACAATGAGCAGTTCTTC.

The chain combines TRBV9 with TRBJ2-7; the D gene is possibly TRBD2 (6 bases). The CDR3 totals 13 residues. Germline V gives CDR1 SGDLS, CDR2 YYNGEE. V lost 5 bases and J 6 bases, leaving 15 bases between the germline ends. The CDR3 loop is CASRGGDSSEQYF. CDR3 nucleotide sequence: TGTGCCAGCAGGGGCGGGGATAGCAGCGAGCAGTACTTC.

This clone was counted once. The chain couples TRBV18 to TRBJ2-5; 8 bases line up with TRBD1. V trimming: 6 bases; J trimming: 5 bases; junction bases outside the gene matches: 11. The germline gives CDR1 KGHSH, CDR2 LQKENI. The CDR3 is 15 amino acids. This CDR3 reads CASSLDPGGGETQYF. The CDR3 DNA reads TGTGCCAGCTCGCTCGATCCAGGGGGCGGCGAGACCCAGTACTTC.

This sequence joins TRBV7-9 and TRBJ2-7; TRBD1 agrees at 9 bases. V lost 5 bases to trimming and J lost 5 bases; unmatched junction nucleotides: 13. The germline V gene has CDR1 SEHNR and CDR2 FQNEAQ (reference sequence). The CDR3 totals 16 residues. The CDR3 loop reads CASSPKLRDRDNEQYF. CDR3 nucleotide sequence: TGTGCCAGCAGCCCGAAACTTCGGGACAGGGATAACGAGCAGTACTTC.

This clone was seen once. The chain uses TRBV7-3 and TRBJ1-1; 9 nucleotides agree with TRBD1. The germline gives CDR1 SGHTA, CDR2 FQGTGA. V lost 2 bases, J lost 5 bases, and 3 bases stayed unmatched. This CDR3 comprises 14 residues. The CDR3 DNA follows: TGTGCCAGCAGCTTAGGGACAGGGACGACTGAAGCTTTCTTT. The encoded protein is CASSLGTGTTEAFF.

The chain uses TRBV28 and TRBJ1-2; D is undetermined. This CDR3 is 12 amino acids long. V was shortened by 5 bases and J by 6 bases, with 10 bases between the two germline ends. Per germline, CDR1 MDHEN and CDR2 SYDVKM. The CDR3 sequence is CASSIGFDGYTF. CDR3 sequence (DNA): TGTGCCAGCAGTATAGGGTTTGATGGCTACACCTTC.

In nucleotides, the CDR3 is TGTGCCAGCAATCACAGGACGAGCTCTGGAAACACCATATATTTT. Residues: CASNHRTSSGNTIYF. The chain has TRBV3-1 (or the pseudogene TRBV3-2) and TRBJ1-3, with a tentative D call TRBD1 (5 bases). Looked up from germline, CDR1 is LGHDT and CDR2 is YNNKEL (reference sequence). V lost 7 bases and J lost 0, with 13 bases in between. The CDR3 is made up of 15 amino acids.

The rearrangement uses TRBV27 and TRBJ2-1; TRBD2 matches 7 bases. The CDR3 has 18 residues. Germline lookup yields CDR1 MNHEY and CDR2 SMNVEV (reference sequence). The junction had 13 bases not matched to a gene; V was cut back by 5 bases and J by 0 bases. CDR3 DNA sequence: TGTGCCAGCAGTCCCCGTTACCTCGCTAGCGGCTCCTACAATGAGCAGTTCTTC. This gives the protein CASSPRYLASGSYNEQFF.

The gene calls are TRBV3-1 (or the pseudogene TRBV3-2) and TRBJ1-2, with 9 bases identical to TRBD1. Germline V gene data show CDR1 as LGHDT and CDR2 as YNNKEL (reference sequence). V lost 5 bases to trimming and J lost 5 bases; unmatched junction nucleotides: 12. This CDR3 region has 16 residues. The CDR3 DNA reads TGTGCCAGCAGCACAATCCGGTTCGGGACAGGGTATGGCTACACCTTC. Its translation is CASSTIRFGTGYGYTF.

This chain links TRBV18 with TRBJ2-7, with 12 bases lining up with TRBD2. Trimming at V came to 5 bases and at J to 5 bases, leaving 7 bases not matched to a gene. CDR1 and CDR2 from the germline V gene are KGHSH and LQKENI. CDR3 length: 15 residues. The CDR3 protein is CASSSRTSGVDEQYF. In nucleotides, the CDR3 is TGTGCCAGCTCATCCAGGACTAGCGGGGTTGACGAGCAGTACTTC.

This clone appeared a few times. The V gene is TRBV7-9, the J gene TRBJ2-7; 8 bases match TRBD2. The ends lost 2 bases at V and 6 bases at J; junction bases unmatched: 6. The length of the CDR3 is 14 residues. Germline V gene data show CDR1 as SEHNR and CDR2 as FQNEAQ (reference sequence). CDR3 region: CASSLRREGGEQYF. The CDR3 nucleotides are TGTGCCAGCAGCTTACGACGGGAGGGGGGCGAGCAGTACTTC.

The rearrangement uses TRBV4-1 and TRBJ2-7, with D perhaps matching TRBD1 (6 bases). The V gene's germline CDR1 is MGHRA and CDR2 YSYEKL. This CDR3 comprises 16 residues. V dropped 1 base and J dropped 4 bases, with 17 bases sitting between them. CDR3 residues: CASSQADSPMLYEQYF. The CDR3 nucleotides are TGCGCCAGCAGCCAAGCGGACAGCCCGATGTTGTACGAGCAGTACTTC.

J is TRBJ1-1 and V is TRBV6-2 or TRBV6-3, with 8 bases that match TRBD1. Trimming removed 6 bases from V and 4 bases from J; junction bases left unmatched: 7. CDR1 MNHEY and CDR2 SVGEGT come from the germline V gene. The CDR3 totals 14 residues. The CDR3 DNA reads TGTGCCAGCAGCCCGACAGGGGTGGTCACTGAAGCTTTCTTT. Translation: CASSPTGVVTEAFF.

This clone has more than one count but fewer than ten. The sample carries other DNA sequences with the same CDR3. This sequence joins TRBV27 and TRBJ1-5; perhaps TRBD1 as D (5 bases). Trimming stripped 2 bases from V and 4 bases from J, with 6 bases between. CDR3 length equals 13 residues. Germline V gene lookup returns CDR1 MNHEY and CDR2 SMNVEV (reference sequence). The CDR3 loop is CASSLRGNQPQHF. In DNA form, the CDR3 reads TGTGCCAGCAGTTTACGGGGGAATCAGCCCCAGCATTTT.